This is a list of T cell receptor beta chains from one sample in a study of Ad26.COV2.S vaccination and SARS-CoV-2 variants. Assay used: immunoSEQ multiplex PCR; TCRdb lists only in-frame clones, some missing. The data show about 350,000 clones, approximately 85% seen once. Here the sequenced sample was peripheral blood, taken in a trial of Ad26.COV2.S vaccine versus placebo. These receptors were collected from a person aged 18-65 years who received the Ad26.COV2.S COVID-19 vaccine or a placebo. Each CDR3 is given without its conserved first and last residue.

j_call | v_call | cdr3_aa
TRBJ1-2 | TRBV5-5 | ASSVTRQHDYYGYT
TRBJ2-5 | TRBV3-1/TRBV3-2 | ASSLLLAGSLETQY
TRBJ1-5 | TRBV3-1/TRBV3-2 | ASSQGQSNQPQH
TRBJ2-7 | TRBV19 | ASGEGRGSEQY
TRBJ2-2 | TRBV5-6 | ASSLDVFRGGGELF
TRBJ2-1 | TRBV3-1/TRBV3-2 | ASSQGLAGGWGDEQF
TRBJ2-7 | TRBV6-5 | ASSALGSSYEQY
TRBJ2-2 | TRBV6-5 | ASSYPPTGEVGELF
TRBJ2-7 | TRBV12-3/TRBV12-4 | ASSRDSLKQY
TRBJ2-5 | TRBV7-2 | ASSHAWTSLRETQY
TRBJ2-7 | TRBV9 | ASSGPGGTGRGEQY
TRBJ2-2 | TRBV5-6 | ASSFGLGDTGELF
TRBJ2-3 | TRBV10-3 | AISPDRSTDTQY
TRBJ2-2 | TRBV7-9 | ASSGWGQGKNTGELF
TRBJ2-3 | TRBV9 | ASGETFLTDTQY
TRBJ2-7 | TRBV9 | ASSGGGLAAYEQY
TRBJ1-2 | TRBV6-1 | ASSEIPGKDRLYGYT